This T cell receptor (beta chain) was identified during a study of T cell repertoires in cytomegalovirus infection. Study-wide background: Public TCR beta signatures provided an indication of both CMV infection and a matching HLA type. Notes on the study in general: HLA-C-restricted CMV-specific TCR beta clonotypes were dominant in the ex vivo response. Summed public TCR beta family frequency identified CMV carriers bearing the relevant HLA.

The CDR3 is 16 residues long. Trimming left V 5 bases short and J 0 bases short, with 15 bases between. Per germline, CDR1 SGHAT and CDR2 FQNNGV. TCRdb fed the reads into MiXCR, producing one record per CDR3 protein. Of hundreds of thousands of distinct CDR3 sequences detected, approximately 31% appear once; the ten largest clones hold about an eighth. Comments on this clonotype: Its antigen is still unknown.

The sample taken for sequencing was PBMCs. The chain combines TRBV11-2 with TRBJ2-3, with a tentative D call TRBD1 (5 bases). The receptor comes from a human donor in good health (CMV status not recorded). Some clones in this sample may be carry-over from other donors' samples. In nucleotides, the CDR3 is TGTGCCAGCAGCCCGGTGACAGACCTTAGCACAGATACGCAGTATTTT. Residues: CASSPVTDLSTDTQYF. Variable domain in full (rest from reference TRBV11-2 and TRBJ2-3): EAGVAQSPRYKIIEKRQSVAFWCNPISGHATLYWYQQILGQGPKLLIQFQNNGVVDDSQLPKDRFSAERLKGVDSTLKIQPAKLEDSAVYLCASSPVTDLSTDTQYFGPGTRLTVL.